This record looks at one T cell receptor (beta chain) sequence and its context. These data originate in a study of PD-L1 blockade in urothelial cancer. Turning to the study itself: Atezolizumab (1,200 mg intravenously every 3 weeks) began around 2014 for patients. Between 0 and 3 prior chemotherapy regimens had been given to patients. Across blood samples, T cells had a median count of roughly 140,000.

Time point in this sample: peripheral blood 6 weeks after treatment start. Repertoires were generated with immunoSEQ multiplex PCR, while TCRdb's copy carries only in-frame clones and drops some. Here the sample spans approximately 79,000 clones, 75% to 95% being singletons. The clonotype was recovered from a woman over 75 with urothelial cancer. The sample was PBMCs, taken around atezolizumab (anti-PD-L1) treatment.

CDR3 DNA sequence: TGCAGCGTTCAGCGGGACTGGGTCACCGGGGAGCTGTTTTTT. It translates to CSVQRDWVTGELFF. The chain employs TRBV29-1 and TRBJ2-2; 7 bases are a match to TRBD2. With V trimmed by 5 bases and J by 4 bases, 7 bases remained unmatched. The CDR3 spans 14 residues. Germline-derived CDR1 and CDR2 are SQVTM and ANQGSEA.